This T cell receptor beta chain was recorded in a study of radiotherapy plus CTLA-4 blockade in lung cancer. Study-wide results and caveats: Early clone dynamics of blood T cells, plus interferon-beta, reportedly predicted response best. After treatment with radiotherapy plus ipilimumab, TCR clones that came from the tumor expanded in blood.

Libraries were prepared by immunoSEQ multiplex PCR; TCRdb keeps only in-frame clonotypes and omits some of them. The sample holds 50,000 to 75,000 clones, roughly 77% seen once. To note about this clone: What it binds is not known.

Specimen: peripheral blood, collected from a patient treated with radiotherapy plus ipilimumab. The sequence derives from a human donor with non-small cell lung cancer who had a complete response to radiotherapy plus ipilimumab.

The CDR3 loop reads CASSRLAGGGDNEQFF. The CDR3 bases are TGTGCCAGCAGCAGACTAGCGGGAGGGGGGGACAATGAGCAGTTCTTC. The chain employs TRBV7-9 and TRBJ2-1, with 14 positions matching TRBD2. The CDR3 spans 16 residues. CDR1 is SEHNR, CDR2 FQNEAQ, per germline (reference sequence). The J segment lost 5 bases and the V segment lost 5 bases, leaving 5 bases of the junction unmatched.